The 19 T cell receptor beta chains below come from one sample, sequenced in a study of post-analysis software for immune sequencing data. General observations from the study: Patients had higher frequencies than controls of roughly five TRBV segments, including TRBV5-6, TRBV5-1 and TRBV20-1.

cDNA libraries for TCR beta contained unique molecular identifiers. Via MiXCR, TCRdb re-called the PCR reads, giving one row per CDR3 protein. Of around 710,000 distinct CDR3 sequences listed, about 45% are singletons. For these TCRs, the target antigens are not known. Sequencing was done on a sample of blood. These receptors were obtained from a girl aged 10-17 years with multiple sclerosis.

This chain joins TRBV13 and TRBJ2-7; tentatively, D is TRBD1 (5 bases). The V end lost 4 bases, the J end lost 0 bases, and 22 bases lay between the germline ends. CDR3 length equals 18 residues. The germline V gene encodes CDR1 PRHDT and CDR2 FYEKMQ (reference sequence). The CDR3 sequence is CASSSFTFGQGDSYEQYF. CDR3 DNA sequence: TGTGCCAGCAGCTCCTTCACCTTTGGGCAGGGCGACTCCTACGAGCAGTACTTC.

V and J are TRBV6-1 and TRBJ2-5; 10 bases agree with TRBD2. The J call is doubtful: the DNA matches TRBJ2-7 better. CDR3 length: 14 residues. Germline assignment: CDR1 MNHNS and CDR2 SASEGT. The CDR3 reads CASSEFSGRIEQYF. CDR3 DNA sequence: TGTGCCAGCAGTGAGTTTAGCGGGAGGATCGAGCAGTACTTC.

The chain combines TRBV6-6 with TRBJ1-5, with D perhaps TRBD1 (5 bases). The V gene lost 11 bases and the J gene lost 4 bases, with 15 bases spanning the gap. Germline V gives CDR1 MNHNY, CDR2 SVGAGI (reference sequence). The CDR3 extends over 13 amino acids. For the CDR3, the DNA is TGTGCCGGAGGGGAACGGGTAAATCAGCCCCAGCATTTT. Amino acid sequence: CAGGERVNQPQHF.

V is TRBV20-1 and J is TRBJ2-5; TRBD2 matches at 11 bases. The CDR3 is made up of 15 amino acids. Germline V CDR1 and CDR2: DFQATT, SNEGSKA (reference sequence). With 5 bases clipped from V and 1 base from J, the junction kept 6 bases outside the gene matches. This CDR3 reads CSAFGLAGTQETQYF. The CDR3 region has the DNA TGCAGTGCTTTTGGACTAGCGGGCACCCAAGAGACCCAGTACTTC.

J is TRBJ2-7 and V is TRBV3-1; TRBD1 matches 7 bases. This CDR3 contains 15 residues. The V and J ends lost 3 bases and 2 bases, in that order; junction bases with no gene match: 7. Per the germline V gene, CDR1 is LGHDT and CDR2 is YNNKEL (reference sequence). DNA for the CDR3: TGTGCCAGCAGCCATAACCGGGACAGCACCTACGAGCAGTACTTC. It yields the protein CASSHNRDSTYEQYF.

This chain connects TRBV29-1 to TRBJ2-7; 9 nucleotides agree with TRBD1. The ends lost 2 bases at V and 6 bases at J; junction bases unmatched: 5. CDR1 is SQVTM, CDR2 ANQGSEA, per germline. There are 13 residues in the CDR3. The DNA of the CDR3 is TGCAGCGTTGAAATACAGGGGGCCTCCGAGCAGTACTTC. This encodes CSVEIQGASEQYF.

The gene calls are TRBV20-1 and TRBJ1-5, with a weak D call TRBD1 (5 bases). This CDR3 contains 14 residues. CDR1 DFQATT and CDR2 SNEGSKA come from the germline V gene (reference sequence). Trimming shortened V by 5 bases and J by 1 base, and 12 bases separated the two germline ends. In nucleotides, the CDR3 is TGCAGTGCTTTGGGCGGGGCCAGCAATCAGCCCCAGCATTTT. Translated, it gives CSALGGASNQPQHF.

The rearrangement joins TRBV3-1 to TRBJ1-2; D is undetermined. V gave up 3 bases and J gave up 7 bases, with 12 bases separating them. Germline CDR1 and CDR2: LGHDT and YNNKEL (reference sequence). CDR3 size: 13 residues. The CDR3 sequence: CASSQFGLGGYTF. The DNA of the CDR3 is TGTGCCAGCAGCCAGTTTGGACTCGGTGGCTACACCTTC. Variable domain in full (rest from reference TRBV3-1 and TRBJ1-2): DTAVSQTPKYLVTQMGNDKSIKCEQNLGHDTMYWYKQDSKKFLKIMFSYNNKELIINETVPNRFSPKSPDKAHLNLHINSLELGDSAVYFCASSQFGLGGYTFGSGTRLTVV.

This clonotype was detected only a few times. The chain employs TRBV29-1 and TRBJ2-7; 7 bases align to TRBD1. This CDR3 region has 14 residues. The V gene end was trimmed by 5 bases and the J gene end by 10 bases; junction bases not matched to a gene: 17. Germline V gene data show CDR1 as SQVTM and CDR2 as ANQGSEA. The CDR3 is CSVNWDSLQGTQYF. The CDR3 region has the DNA TGCAGCGTTAATTGGGACAGTCTCCAAGGAACCCAGTACTTC.

The chain employs TRBV11-3 and TRBJ2-1; 7 bases are a match to TRBD2. The DNA end is a closer match to TRBJ2-7, so the J assignment may be wrong. The CDR3 runs 17 residues. CDR1 SGHNT and CDR2 YENEEA come from the germline V gene. The CDR3, as DNA: TGTGCCAGCAGCTTAACCATGCGGGGGATCCTAGCCTACGAGCAGTACTTC. Amino acids: CASSLTMRGILAYEQYF.

Concerning this clonotype: Given the absence of the conserved phenylalanine or tryptophan at the CDR3 end, a read error is likely. The rearrangement joins TRBV29-1 to TRBJ2-4; no reliable D call. V was trimmed by 6 bases and J by 13 bases, leaving 13 bases between them. The CDR3 consists of 10 residues. Germline CDR1 is SQVTM and CDR2 is ANQGSEA. CDR3 sequence (DNA): TGCAGCGTCAGGAACCCGGAGCAGTACTGC. Encoded protein: CSVRNPEQYC.

The chain employs TRBV11-1 and TRBJ2-5; D possibly corresponds to TRBD1 (6 bases). The J call may be faulty, since TRBJ2-7 better matches the DNA end. This CDR3 has 13 amino acids. CDR1 is SGHAT and CDR2 is FQDESV in the germline V gene (reference sequence). CDR3 sequence: CASSETTGYEQYF. The CDR3 nucleotides read TGTGCCAGCAGCGAGACGACAGGCTACGAGCAGTACTTC.

A note on this clonotype: One end of the junction is discordant with germline, which a read error may explain. The chain combines TRBV29-1 with TRBJ2-3; D not certain. Germline loops: CDR1 SQVTM, CDR2 ANQGSEA. CDR3 size: 18 residues. The chain's CDR3 is CSVSNRSLRVTNTDAQYF. The CDR3 DNA sequence: TGCAGCGTCTCGAATCGATCGCTTCGGGTAACCAACACAGATGCGCAGTATTTT.

This chain connects TRBV19 to TRBJ1-1, with unresolved D. V was clipped by 3 bases and J by 1 base, with 6 bases between them. The CDR3 consists of 13 residues. Germline V CDR1 and CDR2: LNHDA, SQIVND (reference sequence). CDR3 region: CASSISANTEAFF. The CDR3 coding sequence is TGTGCCAGTAGTATCTCCGCGAACACTGAAGCTTTCTTT.

This clonotype was counted many times. The chain employs TRBV7-3 and TRBJ1-1; D perhaps matches TRBD1 (5 bases). The germline V gene has CDR1 SGHTA and CDR2 FQGTGA. CDR3 length: 17 amino acids. Trimming shortened V by 1 base and J by 3 bases, and 18 bases separated the two germline ends. The DNA of the CDR3 is TGTGCCAGCAGCTTAAAAGCGGGAGCAGGGCCCGACACTGAAGCTTTCTTT. Translated: CASSLKAGAGPDTEAFF.

The chain uses TRBV27 and TRBJ2-4, with TRBD1 as a possible D gene (6 bases). Trimming pared 2 bases from V and 8 bases from J, leaving 13 bases between. CDR3 length: 14 amino acids. Per the germline V gene, CDR1 is MNHEY and CDR2 is SMNVEV (reference sequence). This chain's CDR3 is CASSLNRVGDIQYF. The CDR3 nucleotides read TGTGCCAGCAGTTTAAACAGGGTCGGTGACATTCAGTACTTC.

V usage is TRBV7-2 and J usage is TRBJ2-3, with TRBD2 matching 10 bases. The V gene end was trimmed by 2 bases and the J gene end by 4 bases; junction bases not matched to a gene: 12. Germline loops: CDR1 SGHTA, CDR2 FQGNSA. The CDR3 covers 18 residues. CDR3 DNA sequence: TGTGCCAGCAGCTTAAGGCCGAGCAGCGGGAGGGCCGCAGATACGCAGTATTTT. As protein: CASSLRPSSGRAADTQYF.

For this clonotype: At one of its ends the junction is not consistent with the germline gene, which may arise from a read error. The rearrangement uses TRBV11-2 and TRBJ2-3; 10 nucleotides agree with TRBD2. This CDR3 region has 15 residues. Germline V gene sequence: CDR1 SGHAT, CDR2 FQNNGV. The CDR3 nucleotides read TGTGCCAGCAGCCCCCTAGCGGGAGTGACAGATACGCGGTATTTT. Translated, it gives CASSPLAGVTDTRYF.

There are a few counts of this clonotype. This chain connects TRBV5-1 to TRBJ1-2; D is unresolved. This CDR3 is built from 14 residues. Per the germline V gene, CDR1 is SGHRS and CDR2 is YFSETQ. V was clipped by 1 base and J by 8 bases, with 15 bases between them. The CDR3 protein is CASSLSAVSVGYTF. The CDR3 nucleotides read TGCGCCAGCAGCTTGAGCGCAGTCAGCGTCGGCTACACCTTC.